This T cell receptor (beta chain) is from a study of T cell responses to AZD1222 COVID-19 vaccine. Study-wide background: Second-dose intervals of approximately 4 or approximately 12 weeks were pooled.

This clone was detected once. The target antigen is unknown. CDR1 is SEHNR, CDR2 FQNEAQ, per germline (reference sequence). Trimming stripped 7 bases from V and 4 bases from J, with 10 bases between. This CDR3 contains 12 residues. Study-wide results and caveats: Among those given AZD1222, only 6 or 7 were seropositive at baseline.

The table came from immunoSEQ multiplex PCR; TCRdb's copy has only in-frame clones and leaves some out. The profile shows roughly 120,000 clones, 70% to 90% of them singletons. The TCR sequence derives from an adult in good health. Sequenced material: peripheral blood, taken on day 0 of AZD1222 vaccination. V is TRBV7-9 and J is TRBJ1-2; D gene ambiguous. Here the CDR3 reads CASTPRGYGYTF. In DNA, the CDR3 is TGTGCCAGCACCCCGAGAGGCTATGGCTACACCTTC.